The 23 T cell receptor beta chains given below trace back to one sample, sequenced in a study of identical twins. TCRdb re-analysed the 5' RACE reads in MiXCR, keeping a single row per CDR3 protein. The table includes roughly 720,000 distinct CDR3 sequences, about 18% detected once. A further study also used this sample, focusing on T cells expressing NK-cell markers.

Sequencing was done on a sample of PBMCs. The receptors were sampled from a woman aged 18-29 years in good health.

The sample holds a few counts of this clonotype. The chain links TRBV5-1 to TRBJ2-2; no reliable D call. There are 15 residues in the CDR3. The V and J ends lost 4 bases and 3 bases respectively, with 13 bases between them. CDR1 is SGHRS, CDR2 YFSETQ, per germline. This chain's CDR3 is CASSLNAVDTGELFF. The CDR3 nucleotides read TGCGCCAGCAGCCTTAATGCAGTCGACACCGGGGAGCTGTTTTTT.

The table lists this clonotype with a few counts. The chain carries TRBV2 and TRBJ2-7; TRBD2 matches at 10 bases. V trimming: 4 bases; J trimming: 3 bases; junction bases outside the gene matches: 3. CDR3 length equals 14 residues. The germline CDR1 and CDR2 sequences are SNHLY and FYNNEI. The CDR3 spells CASSGIAGGYEQYF. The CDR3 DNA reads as TGTGCCAGCAGTGGGATAGCGGGAGGCTACGAGCAGTACTTC.

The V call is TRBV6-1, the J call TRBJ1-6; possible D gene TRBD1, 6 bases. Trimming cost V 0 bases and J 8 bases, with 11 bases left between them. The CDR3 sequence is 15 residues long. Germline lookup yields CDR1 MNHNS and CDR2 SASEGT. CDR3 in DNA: TGTGCCAGCAGTGAAGCGCTCAGGGGCGATTCACCCCTCCACTTT. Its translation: CASSEALRGDSPLHF.

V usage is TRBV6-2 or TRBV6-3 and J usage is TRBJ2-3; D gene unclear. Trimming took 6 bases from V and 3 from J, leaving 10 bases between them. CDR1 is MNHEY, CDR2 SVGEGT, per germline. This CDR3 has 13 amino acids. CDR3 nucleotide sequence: TGTGCCAGCAGAGGGCCTGGGACAGATACGCAGTATTTT. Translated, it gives CASRGPGTDTQYF.

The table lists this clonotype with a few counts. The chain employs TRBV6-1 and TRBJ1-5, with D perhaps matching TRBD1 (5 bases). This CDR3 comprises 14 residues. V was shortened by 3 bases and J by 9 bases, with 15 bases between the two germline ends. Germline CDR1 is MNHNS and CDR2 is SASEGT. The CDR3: CASSEQGSSGPQHF. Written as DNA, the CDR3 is TGTGCCAGCAGTGAGCAGGGCTCTTCGGGGCCCCAGCATTTT.

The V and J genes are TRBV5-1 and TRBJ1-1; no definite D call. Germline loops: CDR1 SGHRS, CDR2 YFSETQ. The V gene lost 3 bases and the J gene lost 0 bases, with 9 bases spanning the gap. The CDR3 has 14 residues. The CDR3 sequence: CASSSSGLNTEAFF. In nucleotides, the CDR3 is TGCGCCAGCAGCTCGTCCGGCCTGAACACTGAAGCTTTCTTT.

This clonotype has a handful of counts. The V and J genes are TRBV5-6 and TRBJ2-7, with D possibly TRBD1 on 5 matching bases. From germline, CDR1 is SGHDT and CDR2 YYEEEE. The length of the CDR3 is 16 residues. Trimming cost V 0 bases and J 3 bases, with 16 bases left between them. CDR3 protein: CASSLGQGIPNYEQYF. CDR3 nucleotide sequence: TGTGCCAGCAGCTTGGGGCAGGGTATCCCCAACTACGAGCAGTACTTC.

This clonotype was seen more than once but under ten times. The CDR3 is CASSLSASHTEAFF. The CDR3, as DNA: TGTGCCAGCAGCTTAAGCGCCAGTCACACTGAAGCTTTCTTT. The chain carries TRBV7-3 and TRBJ1-1; D is ambiguous. The germline V gene encodes CDR1 SGHTA and CDR2 FQGTGA. Trimming pared 1 base from V and 3 bases from J, leaving 9 bases between. CDR3 length: 14 residues.

The CDR3 here is CASSVPSGSTEQFF. The CDR3 region has the DNA TGCGCCAGCAGCGTTCCTAGCGGGAGTACTGAGCAGTTCTTC. This rearrangement joins TRBV4-1 to TRBJ2-1; 10 nucleotides match TRBD2. V trimming: 5 bases; J trimming: 9 bases; junction bases outside the gene matches: 7. The germline V gene has CDR1 MGHRA and CDR2 YSYEKL. The CDR3 is made up of 14 amino acids.

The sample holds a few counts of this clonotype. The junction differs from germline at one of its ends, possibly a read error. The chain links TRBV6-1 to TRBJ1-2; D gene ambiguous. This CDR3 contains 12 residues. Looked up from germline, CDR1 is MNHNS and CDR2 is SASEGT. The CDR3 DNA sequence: TGTGCCAGCAGTGAATATGCTGGAGAAGTGGCCTTC. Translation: CASSEYAGEVAF.

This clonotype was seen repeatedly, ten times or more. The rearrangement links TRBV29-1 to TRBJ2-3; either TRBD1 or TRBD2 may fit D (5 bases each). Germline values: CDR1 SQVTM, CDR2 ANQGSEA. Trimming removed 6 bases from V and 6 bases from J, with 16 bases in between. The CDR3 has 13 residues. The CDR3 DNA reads TGCAGCGTAAGGGACCCAGCCGTGGATACGCAGTATTTT. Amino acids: CSVRDPAVDTQYF.

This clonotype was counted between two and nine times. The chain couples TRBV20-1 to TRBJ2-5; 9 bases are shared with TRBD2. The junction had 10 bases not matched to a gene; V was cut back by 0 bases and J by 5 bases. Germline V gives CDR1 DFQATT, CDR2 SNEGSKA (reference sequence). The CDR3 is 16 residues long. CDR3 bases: TGCAGTGCTAGAGATTTAGTGCGGGGGGGTCAGGAGACCCAGTACTTC. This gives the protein CSARDLVRGGQETQYF.

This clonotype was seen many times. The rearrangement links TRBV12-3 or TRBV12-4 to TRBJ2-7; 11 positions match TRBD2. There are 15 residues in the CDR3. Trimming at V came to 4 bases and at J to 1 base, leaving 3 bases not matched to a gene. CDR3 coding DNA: TGTGCCAGCAGTTCTAGCGGGAGGAGATCCTACGAGCAGTACTTC. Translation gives CASSSSGRRSYEQYF.

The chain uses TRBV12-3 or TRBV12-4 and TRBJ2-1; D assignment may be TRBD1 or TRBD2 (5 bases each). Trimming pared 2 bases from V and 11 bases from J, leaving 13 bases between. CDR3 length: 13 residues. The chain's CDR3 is CASSLRGGGKQFF. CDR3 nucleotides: TGTGCCAGCAGTTTAAGGGGTGGGGGAAAGCAGTTCTTC.

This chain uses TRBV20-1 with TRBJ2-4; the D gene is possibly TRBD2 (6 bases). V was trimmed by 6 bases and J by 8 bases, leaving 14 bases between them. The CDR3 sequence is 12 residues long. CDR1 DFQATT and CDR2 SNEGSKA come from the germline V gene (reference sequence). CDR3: CSAWRGRDIQYF. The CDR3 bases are TGCAGTGCATGGAGGGGCAGGGACATTCAGTACTTC.

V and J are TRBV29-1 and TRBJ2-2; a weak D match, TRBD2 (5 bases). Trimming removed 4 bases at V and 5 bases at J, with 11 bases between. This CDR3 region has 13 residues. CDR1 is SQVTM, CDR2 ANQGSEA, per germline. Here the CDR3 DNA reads TGCAGCGTTGTAGAGAGGGCTACCGGGGAGCTGTTTTTT. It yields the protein CSVVERATGELFF.

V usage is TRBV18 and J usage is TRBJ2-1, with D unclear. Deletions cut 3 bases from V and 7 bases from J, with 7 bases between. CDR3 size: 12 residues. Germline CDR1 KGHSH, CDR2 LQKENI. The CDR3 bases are TGTGCCAGCTCACCGACACTAAATGAGCAGTTCTTC. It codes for CASSPTLNEQFF.

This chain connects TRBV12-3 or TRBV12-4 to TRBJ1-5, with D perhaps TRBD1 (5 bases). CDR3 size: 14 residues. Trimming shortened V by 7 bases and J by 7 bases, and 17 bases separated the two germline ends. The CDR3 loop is CASTLGGYGQPQHF. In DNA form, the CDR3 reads TGTGCCAGCACCTTGGGGGGATACGGGCAGCCCCAGCATTTT.

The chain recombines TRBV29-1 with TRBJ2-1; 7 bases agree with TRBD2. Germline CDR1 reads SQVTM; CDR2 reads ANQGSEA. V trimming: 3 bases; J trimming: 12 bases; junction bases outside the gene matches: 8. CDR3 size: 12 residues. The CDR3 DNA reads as TGCAGCGTTGATCGGGGGGAAGGAATGCAGTTCTTC. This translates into CSVDRGEGMQFF.

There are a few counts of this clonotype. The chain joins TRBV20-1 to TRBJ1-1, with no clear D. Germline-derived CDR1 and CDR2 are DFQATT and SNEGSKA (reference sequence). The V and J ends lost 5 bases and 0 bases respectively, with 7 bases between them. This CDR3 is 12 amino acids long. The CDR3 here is CSASKVNTEAFF. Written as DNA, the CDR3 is TGCAGTGCTTCCAAGGTGAACACTGAAGCTTTCTTT.

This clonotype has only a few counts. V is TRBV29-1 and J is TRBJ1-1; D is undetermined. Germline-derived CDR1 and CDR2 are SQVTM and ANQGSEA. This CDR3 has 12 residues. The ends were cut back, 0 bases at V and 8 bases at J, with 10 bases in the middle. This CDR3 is CSVEDFSQEAFF. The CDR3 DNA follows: TGCAGCGTTGAAGATTTTAGTCAGGAAGCTTTCTTT.

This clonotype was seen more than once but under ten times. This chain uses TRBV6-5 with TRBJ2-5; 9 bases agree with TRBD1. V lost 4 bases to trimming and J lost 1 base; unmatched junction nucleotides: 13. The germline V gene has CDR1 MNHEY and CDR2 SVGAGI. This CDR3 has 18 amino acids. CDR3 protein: CASSSGTPGQGFQETQYF. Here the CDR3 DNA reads TGTGCCAGCAGTTCCGGAACCCCGGGACAGGGTTTCCAAGAGACCCAGTACTTC.

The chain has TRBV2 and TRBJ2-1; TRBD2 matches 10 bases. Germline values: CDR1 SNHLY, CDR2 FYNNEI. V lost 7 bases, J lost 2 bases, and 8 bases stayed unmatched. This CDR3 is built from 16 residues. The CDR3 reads CASKLAGRRTYNEQFF. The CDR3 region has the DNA TGTGCCAGCAAACTAGCGGGACGGAGGACCTACAATGAGCAGTTCTTC.